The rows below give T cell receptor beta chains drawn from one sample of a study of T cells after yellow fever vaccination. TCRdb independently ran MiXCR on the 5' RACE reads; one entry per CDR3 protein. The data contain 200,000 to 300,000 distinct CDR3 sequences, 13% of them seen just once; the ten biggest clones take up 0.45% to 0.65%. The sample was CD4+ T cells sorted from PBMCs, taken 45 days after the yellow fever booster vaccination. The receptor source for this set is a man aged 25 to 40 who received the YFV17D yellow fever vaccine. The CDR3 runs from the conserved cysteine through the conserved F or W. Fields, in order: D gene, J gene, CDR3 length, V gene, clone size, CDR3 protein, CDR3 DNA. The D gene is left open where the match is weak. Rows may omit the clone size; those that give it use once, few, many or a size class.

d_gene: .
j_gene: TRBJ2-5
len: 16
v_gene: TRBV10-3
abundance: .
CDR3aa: CAISESLAQYQETQYF
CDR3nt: TGTGCCATCAGTGAGTCCCTAGCGCAGTACCAAGAGACCCAGTACTTC

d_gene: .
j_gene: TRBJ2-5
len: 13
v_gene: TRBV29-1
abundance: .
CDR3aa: CSVVGGSSETQYF
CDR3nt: TGCAGCGTTGTCGGTGGGAGCAGTGAGACCCAGTACTTC

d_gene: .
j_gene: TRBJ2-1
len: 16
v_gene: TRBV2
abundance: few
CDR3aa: CASKSSGVSSYNEQFF
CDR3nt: TGTGCCAGCAAGAGCTCCGGGGTGAGCTCCTACAATGAGCAGTTCTTC

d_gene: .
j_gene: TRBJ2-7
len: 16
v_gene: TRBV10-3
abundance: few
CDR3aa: CAISERAAGSNYEQYF
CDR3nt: TGTGCCATCAGTGAGCGAGCGGCAGGGTCGAACTACGAGCAGTACTTC

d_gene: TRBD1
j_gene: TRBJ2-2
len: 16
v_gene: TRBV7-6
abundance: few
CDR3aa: CASSLVGGAGTGELFF
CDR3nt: TGTGCCAGCAGCTTAGTAGGGGGCGCGGGCACCGGGGAGCTGTTTTTT

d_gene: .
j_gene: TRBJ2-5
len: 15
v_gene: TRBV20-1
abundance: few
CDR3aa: CSARVPGGRQETQYF
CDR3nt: TGCAGTGCTAGGGTCCCTGGGGGGCGCCAAGAGACCCAGTACTTC

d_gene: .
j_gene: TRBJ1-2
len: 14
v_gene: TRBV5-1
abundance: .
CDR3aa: CASSLKVEDYGYTF
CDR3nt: TGCGCCAGCAGCTTGAAAGTGGAGGACTATGGCTACACCTTC

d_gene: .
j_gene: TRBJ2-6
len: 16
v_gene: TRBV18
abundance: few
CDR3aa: CASSPRQGSGANVLTF
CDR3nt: TGTGCCAGCTCACCACGCCAGGGGTCTGGGGCCAACGTCCTGACTTTC

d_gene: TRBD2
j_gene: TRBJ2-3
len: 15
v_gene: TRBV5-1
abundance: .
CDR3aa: CASRIGGSVTDTQYF
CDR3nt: TGCGCCAGCAGGATAGGCGGGAGTGTGACAGATACGCAGTATTTT

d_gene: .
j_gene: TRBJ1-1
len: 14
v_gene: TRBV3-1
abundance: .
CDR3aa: CASSQEYGNTEAFF
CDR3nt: TGTGCCAGCAGCCAAGAGTACGGGAACACTGAAGCTTTCTTT

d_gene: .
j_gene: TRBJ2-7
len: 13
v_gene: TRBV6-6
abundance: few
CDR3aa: CASRGGQSYEQYF
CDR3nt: TGTGCCAGCAGGGGAGGACAGTCCTACGAGCAGTACTTC

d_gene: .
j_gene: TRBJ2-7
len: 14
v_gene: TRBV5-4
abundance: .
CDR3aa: CASSGDRSRGEQYF
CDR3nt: TGTGCCAGCAGCGGCGACAGGAGTCGAGGCGAGCAGTACTTC

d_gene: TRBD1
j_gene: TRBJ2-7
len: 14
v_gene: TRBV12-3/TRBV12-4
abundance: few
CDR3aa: CASSLGTGPHEQYF
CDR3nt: TGTGCCAGCAGTTTAGGGACAGGGCCCCACGAGCAGTACTTC

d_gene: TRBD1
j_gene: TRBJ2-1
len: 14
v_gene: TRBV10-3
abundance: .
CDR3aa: CAIRSGTGVNEQFF
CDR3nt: TGTGCCATCAGATCCGGGACAGGGGTCAATGAGCAGTTCTTC

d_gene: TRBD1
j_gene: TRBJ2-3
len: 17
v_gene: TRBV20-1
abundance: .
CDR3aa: CSARDVSRQGGTDTQYF
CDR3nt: TGCAGTGCTAGAGATGTATCTAGACAGGGAGGCACAGATACGCAGTATTTT

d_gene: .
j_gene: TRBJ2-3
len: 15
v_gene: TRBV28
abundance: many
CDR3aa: CASRGWTASTDTQYF
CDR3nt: TGTGCCAGCAGGGGGTGGACAGCTAGCACAGATACGCAGTATTTT

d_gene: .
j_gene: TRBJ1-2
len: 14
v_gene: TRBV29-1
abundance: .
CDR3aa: CSVEEKGLNYGYTF
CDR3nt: TGCAGCGTTGAAGAAAAAGGGCTCAACTATGGCTACACCTTC

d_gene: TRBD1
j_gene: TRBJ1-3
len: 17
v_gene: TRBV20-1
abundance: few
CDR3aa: CSARRLGTGGFGNTIYF
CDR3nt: TGCAGTGCTAGAAGACTCGGAACAGGGGGCTTTGGAAACACCATATATTTT

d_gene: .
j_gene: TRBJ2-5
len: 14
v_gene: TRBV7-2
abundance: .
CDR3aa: CASSLKQAKETQYF
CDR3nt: TGTGCCAGCAGCTTAAAACAGGCCAAAGAGACCCAGTACTTC

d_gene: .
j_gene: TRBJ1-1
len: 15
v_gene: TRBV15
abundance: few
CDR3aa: CATSRSTDTNTEAFF
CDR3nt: TGTGCCACCAGCAGATCAACCGACACGAACACTGAAGCTTTCTTT

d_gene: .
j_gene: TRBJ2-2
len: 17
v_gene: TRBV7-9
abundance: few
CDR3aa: CASSFGAEAGGTGELFF
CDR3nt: TGTGCCAGCAGCTTTGGGGCGGAGGCCGGTGGCACCGGGGAGCTGTTTTTT

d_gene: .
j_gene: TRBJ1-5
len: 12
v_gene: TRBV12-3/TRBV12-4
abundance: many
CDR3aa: CASNRINQPQHF
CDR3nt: TGTGCCAGCAACCGAATCAATCAGCCCCAGCATTTT

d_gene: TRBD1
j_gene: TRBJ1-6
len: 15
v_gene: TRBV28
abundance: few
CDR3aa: CASSPADRDEPSLHF
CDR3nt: TGTGCCAGCAGTCCCGCCGACAGGGATGAGCCCTCCCTCCACTTT

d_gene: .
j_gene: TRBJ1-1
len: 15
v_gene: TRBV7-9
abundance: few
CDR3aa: CASSPPPGGNTEAFF
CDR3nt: TGTGCCAGCAGCCCACCTCCGGGGGGGAACACTGAAGCTTTCTTT

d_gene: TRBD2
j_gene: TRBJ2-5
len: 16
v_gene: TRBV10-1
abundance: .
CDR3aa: CASTQLAGGPQETQYF
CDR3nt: TGCGCCAGCACCCAACTAGCGGGAGGGCCCCAAGAGACCCAGTACTTC

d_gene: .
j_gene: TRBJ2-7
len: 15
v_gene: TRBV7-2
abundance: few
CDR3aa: CASSGGRGNLYEQYF
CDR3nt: TGTGCCAGCAGTGGGGGCCGGGGAAACCTCTACGAGCAGTACTTC

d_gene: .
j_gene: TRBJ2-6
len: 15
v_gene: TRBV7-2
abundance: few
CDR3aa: CASSQSISGANVLTF
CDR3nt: TGTGCCAGCAGCCAAAGCATCTCTGGGGCCAACGTCCTGACTTTC

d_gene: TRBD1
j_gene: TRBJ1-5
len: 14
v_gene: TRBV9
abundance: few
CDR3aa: CASSAGQGNQPQHF
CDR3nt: TGTGCCAGCAGCGCCGGACAGGGGAATCAGCCCCAGCATTTT

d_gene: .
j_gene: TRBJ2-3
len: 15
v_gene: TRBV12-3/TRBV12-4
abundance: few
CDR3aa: CASSLDGVSVDTQYF
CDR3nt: TGTGCCAGCAGTTTGGACGGGGTATCGGTAGATACGCAGTATTTT

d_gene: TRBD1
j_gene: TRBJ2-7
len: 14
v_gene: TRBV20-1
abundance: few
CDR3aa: CSARDRGLTYEQYF
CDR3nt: TGCAGTGCTAGGGACAGGGGGCTAACCTACGAGCAGTACTTC

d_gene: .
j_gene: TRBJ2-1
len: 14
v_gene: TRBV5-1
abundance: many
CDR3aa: CASNTGRVENEQFF
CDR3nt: TGCGCCAGCAACACCGGCAGGGTTGAGAATGAGCAGTTCTTC

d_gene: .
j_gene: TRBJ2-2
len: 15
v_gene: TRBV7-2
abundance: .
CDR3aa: CASSSYWGEGGELLF
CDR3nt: TGTGCCAGCAGCTCCTATTGGGGGGAAGGCGGGGAGCTGCTTTTT

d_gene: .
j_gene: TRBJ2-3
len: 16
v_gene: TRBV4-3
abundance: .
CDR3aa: CASSQDSNKTGDTQYF
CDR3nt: TGCGCCAGCAGCCAAGATAGTAATAAAACGGGAGATACGCAGTATTTT

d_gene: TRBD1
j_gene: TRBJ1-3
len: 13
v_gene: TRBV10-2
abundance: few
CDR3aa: CATQGALGNTIYF
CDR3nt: TGCGCCACTCAGGGGGCGCTCGGAAACACCATATATTTT

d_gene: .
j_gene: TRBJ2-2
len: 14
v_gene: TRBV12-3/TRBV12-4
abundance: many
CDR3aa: CASSFGGHTGELFF
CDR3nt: TGTGCCAGCAGTTTCGGGGGACACACCGGGGAGCTGTTTTTT

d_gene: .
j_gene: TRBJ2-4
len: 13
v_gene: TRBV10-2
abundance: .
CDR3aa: CASWTRDKNIQYF
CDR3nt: TGCGCCAGCTGGACTCGAGACAAAAACATTCAGTACTTC

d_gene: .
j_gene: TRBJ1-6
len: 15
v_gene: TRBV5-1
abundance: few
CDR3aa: CASSLRSVNNSPLHF
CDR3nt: TGCGCCAGCAGCTTGCGCTCAGTGAATAATTCACCCCTCCACTTT

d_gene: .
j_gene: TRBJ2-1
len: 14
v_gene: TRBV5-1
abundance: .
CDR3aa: CASSLELAVGVLFF
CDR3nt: TGCGCCAGCAGCTTGGAACTAGCAGTCGGGGTGTTATTCTTC

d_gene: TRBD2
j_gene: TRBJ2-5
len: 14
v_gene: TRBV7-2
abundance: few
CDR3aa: CASNPRGGGETQYF
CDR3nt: TGTGCCAGCAATCCCAGGGGCGGGGGGGAGACCCAGTACTTC

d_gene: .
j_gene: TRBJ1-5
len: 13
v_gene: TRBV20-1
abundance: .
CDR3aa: CSASGGSNQPQHF
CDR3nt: TGCAGTGCTTCCGGAGGAAGCAATCAGCCCCAGCATTTT

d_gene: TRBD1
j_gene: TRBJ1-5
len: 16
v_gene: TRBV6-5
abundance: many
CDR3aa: CASRPPPGQGNQPQHF
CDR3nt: TGTGCCAGCAGGCCTCCTCCGGGACAGGGCAATCAGCCCCAGCATTTT

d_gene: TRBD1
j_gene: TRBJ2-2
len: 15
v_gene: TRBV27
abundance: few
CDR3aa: CASHHGTGTSGELFF
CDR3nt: TGTGCCTCCCACCACGGGACAGGGACCTCCGGGGAGCTGTTTTTT

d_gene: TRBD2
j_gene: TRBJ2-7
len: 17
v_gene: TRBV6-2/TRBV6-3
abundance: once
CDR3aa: CASSYSGLAGGLYEQYF
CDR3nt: TGTGCCAGCAGTTACTCCGGGCTAGCGGGAGGACTTTACGAGCAGTACTTC

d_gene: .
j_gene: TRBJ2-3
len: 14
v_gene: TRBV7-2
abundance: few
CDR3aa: CASSTPPSTDTQYF
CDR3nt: TGTGCCAGCAGCACCCCCCCAAGCACAGATACGCAGTATTTT

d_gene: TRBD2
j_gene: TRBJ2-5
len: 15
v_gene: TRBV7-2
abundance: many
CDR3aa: CASSFRRGVQETQYF
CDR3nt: TGTGCCAGCAGCTTTCGGCGGGGGGTGCAAGAGACCCAGTACTTC

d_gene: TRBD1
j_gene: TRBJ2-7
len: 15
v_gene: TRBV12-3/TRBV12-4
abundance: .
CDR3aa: CASSTGTGLIYEQYF
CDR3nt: TGTGCCAGCAGTACCGGGACAGGGCTAATCTACGAGCAGTACTTC

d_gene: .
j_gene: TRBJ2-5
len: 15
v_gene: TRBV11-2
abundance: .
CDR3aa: CASSLRGTVHETQYF
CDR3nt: TGTGCCAGCAGCTTGAGGGGGACGGTACACGAGACCCAGTACTTC